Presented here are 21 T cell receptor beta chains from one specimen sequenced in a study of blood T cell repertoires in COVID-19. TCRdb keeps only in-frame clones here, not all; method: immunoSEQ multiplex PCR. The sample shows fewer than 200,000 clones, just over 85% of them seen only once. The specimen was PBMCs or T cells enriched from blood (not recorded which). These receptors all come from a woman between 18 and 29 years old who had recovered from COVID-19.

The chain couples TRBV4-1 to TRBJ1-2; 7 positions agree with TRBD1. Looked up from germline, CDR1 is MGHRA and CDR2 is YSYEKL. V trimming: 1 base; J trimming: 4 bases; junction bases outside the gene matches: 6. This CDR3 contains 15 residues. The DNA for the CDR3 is TGCGCCAGCAGCCAAGTGGCCGGGACAGCCTATGGCTACACCTTC. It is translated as CASSQVAGTAYGYTF.

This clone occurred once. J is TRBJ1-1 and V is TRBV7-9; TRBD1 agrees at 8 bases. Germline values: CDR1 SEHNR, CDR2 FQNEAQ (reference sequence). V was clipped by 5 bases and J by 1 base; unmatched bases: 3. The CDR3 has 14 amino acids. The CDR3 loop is CASSIGTGNTEAFF. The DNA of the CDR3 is TGTGCCAGCAGCATTGGGACAGGGAACACTGAAGCTTTCTTT.

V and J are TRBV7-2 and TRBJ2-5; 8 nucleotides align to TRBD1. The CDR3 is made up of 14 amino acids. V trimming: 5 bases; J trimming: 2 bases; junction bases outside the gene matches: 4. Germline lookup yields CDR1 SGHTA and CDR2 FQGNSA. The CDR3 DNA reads TGTGCCAGCAGCGTATACAGGGGGCAAGAGACCCAGTACTTC. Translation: CASSVYRGQETQYF.

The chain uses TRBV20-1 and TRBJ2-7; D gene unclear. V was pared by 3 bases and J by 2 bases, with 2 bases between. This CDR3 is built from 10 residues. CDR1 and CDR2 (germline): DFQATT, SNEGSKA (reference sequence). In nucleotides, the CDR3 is TGCAGTGCTAGCACCTACGAGCAGTACTTC. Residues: CSASTYEQYF.

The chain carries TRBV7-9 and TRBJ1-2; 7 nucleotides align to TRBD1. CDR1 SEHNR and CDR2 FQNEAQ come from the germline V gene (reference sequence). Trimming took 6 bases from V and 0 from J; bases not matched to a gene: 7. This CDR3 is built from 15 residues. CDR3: CASRGTGATNYGYTF. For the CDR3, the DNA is TGTGCCAGCAGAGGAACAGGGGCAACTAACTATGGCTACACCTTC.

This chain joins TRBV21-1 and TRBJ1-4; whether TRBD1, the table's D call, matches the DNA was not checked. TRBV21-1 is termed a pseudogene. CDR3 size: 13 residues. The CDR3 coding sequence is TGTGCCAGCGAAAACACAACTAATGAAAAACTGTTTTTT. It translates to CASENTTNEKLFF.

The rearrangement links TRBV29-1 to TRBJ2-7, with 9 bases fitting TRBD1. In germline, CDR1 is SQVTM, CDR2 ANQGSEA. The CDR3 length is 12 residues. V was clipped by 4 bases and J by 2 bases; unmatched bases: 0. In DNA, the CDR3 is TGCAGCGTTGGACAGGGGGCCTACGAGCAGTACTTC. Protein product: CSVGQGAYEQYF.

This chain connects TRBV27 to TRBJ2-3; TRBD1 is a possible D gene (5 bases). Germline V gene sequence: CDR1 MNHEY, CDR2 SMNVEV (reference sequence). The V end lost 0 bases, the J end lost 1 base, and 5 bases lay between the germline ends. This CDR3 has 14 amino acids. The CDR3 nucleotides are TGTGCCAGCAGTTTATCGGGGCGCACAGATACGCAGTATTTT. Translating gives CASSLSGRTDTQYF.

The CDR3 is CARRDSLGNTIYF. The CDR3 DNA reads as TGTGCCAGACGGGACAGTCTTGGAAACACCATATATTTT. The chain is built from TRBV10-3 and TRBJ1-3; 7 bases match TRBD1. With V trimmed by 10 bases and J by 3 bases, 6 bases remained unmatched. Germline V gives CDR1 ENHRY, CDR2 SYGVKD. The CDR3 contains 13 residues.

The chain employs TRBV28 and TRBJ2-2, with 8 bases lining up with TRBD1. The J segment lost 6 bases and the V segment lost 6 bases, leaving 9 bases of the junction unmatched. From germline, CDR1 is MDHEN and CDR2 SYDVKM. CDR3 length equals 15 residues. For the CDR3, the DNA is TGTGCCAGCAGCGCCGGGACAGGCCAACCCGGGGAGCTGTTTTTT. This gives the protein CASSAGTGQPGELFF.

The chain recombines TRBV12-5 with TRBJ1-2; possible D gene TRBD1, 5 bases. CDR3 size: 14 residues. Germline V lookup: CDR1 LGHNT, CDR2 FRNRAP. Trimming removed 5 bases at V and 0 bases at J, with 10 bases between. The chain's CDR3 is CASGLGQSNYGYTF. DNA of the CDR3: TGTGCTAGTGGTCTGGGGCAGTCTAACTATGGCTACACCTTC. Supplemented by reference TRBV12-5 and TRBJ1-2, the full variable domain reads DARVTQTPRHKVTEMGQEVTMRCQPILGHNTVFWYRQTMMQGLELLAYFRNRAPLDDSGMPKDRFSAEMPDATLATLKIQPSEPRDSAVYFCASGLGQSNYGYTFGSGTRLTVV.

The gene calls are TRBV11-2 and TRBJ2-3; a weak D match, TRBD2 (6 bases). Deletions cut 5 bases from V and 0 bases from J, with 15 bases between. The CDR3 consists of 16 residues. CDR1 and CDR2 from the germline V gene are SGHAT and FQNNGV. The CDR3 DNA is TGTGCCAGCAGCCCAGGGTCGGGGGTCAGCACAGATACGCAGTATTTT. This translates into CASSPGSGVSTDTQYF.

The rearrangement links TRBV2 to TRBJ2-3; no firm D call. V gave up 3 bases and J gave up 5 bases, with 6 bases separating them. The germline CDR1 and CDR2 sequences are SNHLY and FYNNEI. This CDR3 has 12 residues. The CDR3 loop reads CASSDIQDTQYF. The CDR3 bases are TGTGCCAGCAGTGACATCCAAGATACGCAGTATTTT.

Here the CDR3 DNA reads TGTGCCAGCAGTAACGTTGGGGCCGGAAACTATGGCTACACCTTC. This sequence encodes CASSNVGAGNYGYTF. This chain connects TRBV2 to TRBJ1-2; D perhaps matches TRBD1 (5 bases). Germline CDR1 is SNHLY and CDR2 is FYNNEI. V was trimmed by 5 bases and J by 2 bases, leaving 15 bases between them. This CDR3 is built from 15 residues. Using reference TRBV2 and TRBJ1-2 for the parts outside the CDR3, the full variable domain is EPEVTQTPSHQVTQMGQEVILRCVPISNHLYFYWYRQILGQKVEFLVSFYNNEISEKSEIFDDQFSVERPDGSNFTLKIRSTKLEDSAMYFCASSNVGAGNYGYTFGSGTRLTVV.

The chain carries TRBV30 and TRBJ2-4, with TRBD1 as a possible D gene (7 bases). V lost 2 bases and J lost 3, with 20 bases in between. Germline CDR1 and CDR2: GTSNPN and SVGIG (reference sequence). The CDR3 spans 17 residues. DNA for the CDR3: TGTGCCTGGAGTCCCCCTCAGGGGGGCCGGGACAAAAACATTCAGTACTTC. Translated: CAWSPPQGGRDKNIQYF.

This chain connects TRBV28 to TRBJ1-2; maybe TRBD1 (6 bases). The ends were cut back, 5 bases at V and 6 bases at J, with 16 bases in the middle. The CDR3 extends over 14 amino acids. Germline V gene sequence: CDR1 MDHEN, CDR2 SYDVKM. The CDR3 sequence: CASSPPGRGNGYTF. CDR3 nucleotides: TGTGCCAGCAGTCCCCCGGGCAGGGGAAATGGCTACACCTTC.

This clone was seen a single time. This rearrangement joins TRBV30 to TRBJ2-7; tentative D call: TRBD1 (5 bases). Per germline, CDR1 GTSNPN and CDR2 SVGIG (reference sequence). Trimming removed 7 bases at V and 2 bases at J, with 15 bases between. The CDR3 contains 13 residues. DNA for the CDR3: TGTGCCTTAGAGCAGGGTAACGCCTACGAGCAGTACTTC. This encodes CALEQGNAYEQYF.

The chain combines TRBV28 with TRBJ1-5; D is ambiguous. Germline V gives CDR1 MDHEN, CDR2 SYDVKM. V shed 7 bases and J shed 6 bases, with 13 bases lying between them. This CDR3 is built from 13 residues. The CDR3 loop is CASTDGGVQPQHF. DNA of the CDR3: TGTGCCAGCACCGACGGAGGTGTTCAGCCCCAGCATTTT.

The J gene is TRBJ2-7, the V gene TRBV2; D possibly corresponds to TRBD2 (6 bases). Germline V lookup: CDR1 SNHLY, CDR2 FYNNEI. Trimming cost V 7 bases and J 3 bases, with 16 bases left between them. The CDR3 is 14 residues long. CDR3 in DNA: TGTGCCAGCATTCTGGAGGGCGGGATCTACGAGCAGTACTTC. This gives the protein CASILEGGIYEQYF.

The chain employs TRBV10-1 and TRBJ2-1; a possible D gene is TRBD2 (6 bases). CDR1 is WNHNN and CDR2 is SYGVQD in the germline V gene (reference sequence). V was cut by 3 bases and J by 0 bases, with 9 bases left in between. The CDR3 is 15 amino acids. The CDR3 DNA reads TGCGCCAGCAGTGAATCGCGGGGCTCCTACAATGAGCAGTTCTTC. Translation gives CASSESRGSYNEQFF.

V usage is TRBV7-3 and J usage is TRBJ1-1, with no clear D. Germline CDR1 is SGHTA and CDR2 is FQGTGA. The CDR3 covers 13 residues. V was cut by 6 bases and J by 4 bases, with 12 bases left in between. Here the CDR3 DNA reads TGTGCCAGCAGGAAAAAAGAGATCACTGAAGCTTTCTTT. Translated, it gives CASRKKEITEAFF.